The 21 T cell receptor beta chains listed next were all sequenced from one sample in a study of cytomegalovirus exposure and HLA in healthy donors. PCR employed 60 Vbeta and 13 Jbeta primers. The table came from immunoSEQ multiplex PCR; TCRdb's copy has only in-frame clones and leaves some out. The data hold roughly 150,000 clones, with 80% to 85% observed a single time. The sample was PBMCs. The receptors stem from a man in his fifties in good health and CMV-seropositive.

The chain couples TRBV5-1 to TRBJ2-3, with TRBD2 matching 8 bases. Looked up from germline, CDR1 is SGHRS and CDR2 is YFSETQ. The CDR3 totals 14 residues. V lost 4 bases to trimming and J lost 5 bases; unmatched junction nucleotides: 6. The CDR3: CASSPGLAQDTQYF. In nucleotides, the CDR3 is TGCGCCAGCAGCCCAGGACTAGCTCAAGATACGCAGTATTTT.

The chain joins TRBV12-2 to TRBJ2-5; the D call of TRBD2 is as the table states it, not checked on the DNA. TRBV12-2 is annotated as a pseudogene. The CDR3 is 21 residues long. Here the CDR3 reads CASRLAYSLTSGRTFQETQYF. The CDR3, as DNA: TGTGCAAGTCGCTTAGCGTATTCTCTGACTAGCGGGAGAACCTTTCAAGAGACCCAGTACTTC.

J is TRBJ2-7 and V is TRBV19; D unresolved. V lost 3 bases and J lost 0, with 9 bases in between. Per the germline V gene, CDR1 is LNHDA and CDR2 is SQIVND (reference sequence). This CDR3 has 14 amino acids. CDR3 DNA sequence: TGTGCCAGTAGTATTTTTCTGAGCTCCTACGAGCAGTACTTC. Its protein product is CASSIFLSSYEQYF.

CDR3 residues: CASSYGLGGTQYF. The CDR3 DNA is TGTGCCAGCAGTTACGGTCTAGGTGGGACCCAGTACTTC. The gene calls are TRBV6-6 and TRBJ2-5; D call uncertain. The V gene's germline CDR1 is MNHNY and CDR2 SVGAGI (reference sequence). The V and J ends lost 2 bases and 7 bases respectively, with 11 bases between them. This CDR3 has 13 amino acids.

V and J are TRBV29-1 and TRBJ2-2; the match to TRBD1 covers 8 bases. With 1 base clipped from V and 0 bases from J, the junction kept 1 base outside the gene matches. CDR1 is SQVTM, CDR2 ANQGSEA, per germline. The CDR3 consists of 15 residues. The CDR3 sequence is CSVEGDRTNTGELFF. Written as DNA, the CDR3 is TGCAGCGTTGAAGGGGACAGGACGAACACCGGGGAGCTGTTTTTT.

The chain is built from TRBV9 and TRBJ2-2, with unresolved D. The length of the CDR3 is 14 residues. Germline V gene lookup returns CDR1 SGDLS and CDR2 YYNGEE. V dropped 0 bases and J dropped 3 bases, with 6 bases sitting between them. The CDR3 bases are TGTGCCAGCAGCGTAGATCCAGACACCGGGGAGCTGTTTTTT. Residues: CASSVDPDTGELFF.

In this sample, this clone turned up once. The V and J genes are TRBV7-9 and TRBJ2-5, with D possibly being TRBD1 (6 bases). Germline-derived CDR1 and CDR2 are SEHNR and FQNEAQ (reference sequence). The ends were cut back, 4 bases at V and 4 bases at J, with 13 bases in the middle. This CDR3 region has 14 residues. In nucleotides, the CDR3 is TGTGCCAGCAGCTCCCGAGGGGGAATAGAGACCCAGTACTTC. Amino acid sequence: CASSSRGGIETQYF.

This clone was counted only a few times. This chain connects TRBV5-1 to TRBJ1-4; 7 nucleotides match TRBD1. Germline V gives CDR1 SGHRS, CDR2 YFSETQ. Trimming removed 4 bases from V and 7 bases from J; junction bases left unmatched: 7. The CDR3 has 14 residues. CDR3 protein: CASSEQGIGEKLFF. The CDR3 DNA reads as TGCGCCAGCAGCGAACAGGGGATTGGTGAAAAACTGTTTTTT.

The chain combines TRBV19 with TRBJ2-3, with D maybe TRBD2 (5 bases). The CDR3 spans 16 residues. Deletions cut 5 bases from V and 2 bases from J, with 17 bases between. Germline CDR1 and CDR2: LNHDA and SQIVND (reference sequence). CDR3 DNA sequence: TGTGCCAGTAGTTCCCGCGGGCAGCAGACCACAGATACGCAGTATTTT. This encodes CASSSRGQQTTDTQYF.

This clone turned up a few times. The chain joins TRBV5-6 to TRBJ1-1, with D perhaps TRBD1 (6 bases). Germline-derived CDR1 and CDR2 are SGHDT and YYEEEE. The CDR3 consists of 12 residues. Deletions cut 6 bases from V and 9 bases from J, with 15 bases between. DNA of the CDR3: TGTGCCAGCACGCTTAGGGGGGGGCAAGCTTTCTTT. This gives the protein CASTLRGGQAFF.

The J gene is TRBJ2-2, the V gene TRBV7-7; 9 bases match TRBD1. V lost 5 bases, J lost 2 bases, and 6 bases stayed unmatched. Germline loops: CDR1 SSHAT, CDR2 FNYEAQ (reference sequence). CDR3 length equals 16 residues. CDR3 loop: CASSEGTGSNTGELFF. The CDR3 DNA reads TGTGCCAGCAGCGAAGGGACAGGGAGCAACACCGGGGAGCTGTTTTTT.

The V gene is TRBV15, the J gene TRBJ1-6; 7 nucleotides align to TRBD1. Trimming took 5 bases from V and 7 from J; bases not matched to a gene: 8. CDR3 size: 15 residues. Germline CDR1 and CDR2: LNHNV and YYDKDF (reference sequence). The CDR3 DNA follows: TGTGCCACCAGCGGCGGGACAGTCAACAATTCACCCCTCCACTTT. It yields the protein CATSGGTVNNSPLHF.

The V gene is TRBV5-6, the J gene TRBJ2-7; no clear D. The CDR3 is 13 amino acids. Trimming left V 4 bases short and J 4 bases short, with 12 bases between. CDR1 SGHDT and CDR2 YYEEEE come from the germline V gene. The CDR3 protein is CASSPLQGYEQYF. CDR3 DNA: TGTGCCAGCAGCCCACTACAAGGATACGAGCAGTACTTC.

The V and J genes are TRBV6-1 and TRBJ2-1; the D is unclear. V gave up 1 base and J gave up 9 bases, with 16 bases separating them. This CDR3 is built from 15 residues. The germline V gene encodes CDR1 MNHNS and CDR2 SASEGT. The CDR3 is CASSEGVLPAFEQFF. The CDR3 DNA is TGTGCCAGCAGTGAAGGCGTCCTCCCTGCCTTTGAGCAGTTCTTC.

CDR3 DNA sequence: TGTGCCTGGAAAACAGGCAGGTCGACTAATGAAAAACTGTTTTTT. The encoded protein is CAWKTGRSTNEKLFF. The V and J genes are TRBV30 and TRBJ1-4, with D maybe TRBD1 (5 bases). The CDR3 extends over 15 amino acids. V gave up 4 bases and J gave up 2 bases, with 14 bases separating them. Germline CDR1 and CDR2: GTSNPN and SVGIG (reference sequence).

This clone showed up just once. This chain connects TRBV28 to TRBJ2-3; maybe TRBD2 (6 bases). CDR1 is MDHEN, CDR2 SYDVKM, per germline. V shed 3 bases and J shed 7 bases, with 14 bases lying between them. This CDR3 has 14 residues. The CDR3 protein is CASSFDRAGYTQYF. For the CDR3, the DNA is TGTGCCAGCAGTTTCGACCGGGCGGGGTATACGCAGTATTTT.

This sequence joins TRBV19 and TRBJ2-7; the match to TRBD2 covers 10 bases. The CDR3 loop spans 14 amino acids. The trim removed 6 bases at V and 4 bases at J, leaving 6 bases unmatched. CDR1 LNHDA and CDR2 SQIVND come from the germline V gene (reference sequence). CDR3 in DNA: TGTGCCAGTAGGTCAGCGGGAGGGGCATACGAGCAGTACTTC. It codes for CASRSAGGAYEQYF.

The V and J genes are TRBV7-2 and TRBJ2-5; 13 nucleotides agree with TRBD2. The J call may be incorrect, as the DNA end agrees better with TRBJ2-7. In germline, CDR1 is SGHTA, CDR2 FQGNSA. The CDR3 runs to 15 residues. The CDR3 loop is CASSYTSGGAYEQYF. In DNA form, the CDR3 reads TGTGCCAGCAGCTATACTAGCGGGGGGGCCTACGAGCAGTACTTC.

The J gene is TRBJ1-5, the V gene TRBV5-1; D call uncertain. The CDR3 is 16 amino acids. In germline, CDR1 is SGHRS, CDR2 YFSETQ. Trimming took off 0 bases at V and 5 bases at J, with 15 bases between the two ends. CDR3 amino acids: CASSLGVGSADQPQHF. The CDR3 DNA reads TGCGCCAGCAGCTTGGGGGTCGGGAGCGCGGATCAGCCCCAGCATTTT.

The chain carries TRBV11-2 and TRBJ2-3; the match to TRBD1 covers 7 bases. The CDR3 is 14 amino acids. The germline gives CDR1 SGHAT, CDR2 FQNNGV. V shed 3 bases, J shed 11 bases, and the junction held 11 bases outside the gene matches. CDR3 DNA: TGTGCCAGCAGCTTCCCGGGGACAGCAGCCTTGCAGTATTTT. It is translated as CASSFPGTAALQYF. Variable domain in full (rest from reference TRBV11-2 and TRBJ2-3): EAGVAQSPRYKIIEKRQSVAFWCNPISGHATLYWYQQILGQGPKLLIQFQNNGVVDDSQLPKDRFSAERLKGVDSTLKIQPAKLEDSAVYLCASSFPGTAALQYFGPGTRLTVL.

The chain couples TRBV4-1 to TRBJ1-2; D gene uncertain. The V and J ends lost 0 bases and 2 bases respectively, with 7 bases between them. Germline loops: CDR1 MGHRA, CDR2 YSYEKL. CDR3 length: 14 amino acids. CDR3 residues: CASSQDLANYGYTF. CDR3 bases: TGCGCCAGCAGCCAAGATTTGGCCAACTATGGCTACACCTTC.